The clone carrying this TCR beta chain appeared a single time. The sample is drawn from a study of blood T cell repertoires in COVID-19. Repertoires were generated with immunoSEQ multiplex PCR, while TCRdb's copy carries only in-frame clones and drops some. The table includes 150,000 or so clones, more than 80% detected once. V dropped 3 bases and J dropped 8; count of bases not matched to a gene: 6. There are 13 residues in the CDR3. J is TRBJ2-7 and V is TRBV12-3 or TRBV12-4; 8 nucleotides line up with TRBD2. Sequencing was performed on peripheral blood. This TCR came from a woman between 40 and 50 years old with acute or convalescent COVID-19. For the CDR3, the DNA is TGTGCCAGCAGTTTTGGGACTAGTGAAAAGCAGTACTTC. Its protein is CASSFGTSEKQYF.